This record looks at one T cell receptor beta chain sequence and its context. The data belong to a study of cytomegalovirus exposure and HLA in healthy donors. PCR involved 60 Vbeta and 13 Jbeta primers. Sequencing was performed with immunoSEQ multiplex PCR; in TCRdb, only in-frame clones are kept and a portion is missing. This sample carries about 150,000 clones, approximately 85% of them seen once, and the ten largest clones take less than 2.5%. Sequences were obtained from PBMCs. This TCR was recovered from a woman in her late teens or twenties in good health and CMV-seronegative.

Here the CDR3 reads CASSPPRVPNEQFF. In DNA, the CDR3 is TGTGCCAGCAGCCCGCCCCGAGTTCCGAATGAGCAGTTCTTC. This rearrangement joins TRBV7-9 to TRBJ2-1, with unresolved D. V was trimmed by 5 bases and J by 7 bases, leaving 15 bases between them. Looked up from germline, CDR1 is SEHNR and CDR2 is FQNEAQ (reference sequence). CDR3 length: 14 residues. The variable domain in full, completed from reference TRBV7-9 and TRBJ2-1, reads DTGVSQNPRHKITKRGQNVTFRCDPISEHNRLYWYRQTLGQGPEFLTYFQNEAQLEKSRLLSDRFSAERPKGSFSTLEIQRTEQGDSAMYLCASSPPRVPNEQFFGPGTRLTVL.